This TCR beta chain was identified during a study of shared clonotypes between healthy human individuals. A word on this clone: Its antigen remains unknown. Distinct nucleotide sequences in the sample also encode this CDR3.

In the authors' methods: Filtering differed for immunoSEQ, which gave only junction sequences without quality scores. Clones were read by immunoSEQ multiplex PCR, and TCRdb kept only the in-frame ones, dropping some. V and J calls plus clone size are reproduced from that table; the DNA served to infer D and trimming. The sample has about a million clones, roughly 80% seen once; the top ten hold 0.89%. Study-level findings and limits: Generally, naive subsets came out with larger estimated richness than memory subsets. For sorted subsets, rarefaction showed incomplete sequencing despite large depth.

CDR1 is MNHNY and CDR2 is SVGAGI in the germline V gene (reference sequence). V lost 6 bases, J lost 5 bases, and 17 bases lay in between. CDR3 length: 14 residues. The chain is built from TRBV6-6 and TRBJ2-7; D unresolved. Material: memory CD4+ T cells from PBMCs. Subset: CD45RA-negative fraction. This TCR was sampled from a man younger than 35 in good health. Some clones in this sample may be carry-over from other donors' samples. CDR3 residues: CASSDHLTNNEQYF. The CDR3 coding sequence is TGTGCCAGCAGCGACCACCTTACCAACAACGAGCAGTACTTC.